This passage covers 12 T cell receptor beta chains from one sample sequenced in a study of Ad26.COV2.S vaccination and SARS-CoV-2 variants. Produced via immunoSEQ multiplex PCR; TCRdb's table is partial and in-frame only. The sample has hundreds of thousands of clones, about 89% seen once; the top ten hold approximately 5%. Treatment described: around 19 received Ad26.COV2.S at low or high dose, single or two shots; roughly five received placebo; per-sample allocation not given. The samples were gathered on day 63 after the first injection of vaccine or placebo. The sample consisted of peripheral blood, taken in a trial of Ad26.COV2.S vaccine versus placebo. All receptors derive from a person between 18 and 65 years old who received the Ad26.COV2.S COVID-19 vaccine or a placebo.

The rearrangement joins TRBV5-4 to TRBJ1-1; D is unresolved. The ends were cut back, 0 bases at V and 3 bases at J, with 12 bases in the middle. Germline-derived CDR1 and CDR2 are SGHNT and YYREEE (reference sequence). The CDR3 spans 15 residues. In nucleotides, the CDR3 is TGTGCCAGCAGCTTGGGTCCGGGTTCCGACACTGAAGCTTTCTTT. It is translated as CASSLGPGSDTEAFF.

This chain links TRBV7-3 with TRBJ2-6; D is ambiguous. V shed 5 bases and J shed 2 bases, with 13 bases lying between them. Germline V CDR1 and CDR2: SGHTA, FQGTGA. This CDR3 contains 16 residues. CDR3 protein: CASSPPEVTGANVLTF. In nucleotides, the CDR3 is TGTGCCAGCAGCCCGCCAGAGGTCACTGGGGCCAACGTCCTGACTTTC.

Here the CDR3 DNA reads TGTGCCAGCAGGCCAACAGGGAGCACTGAAGCTTTCTTT. Its protein product is CASRPTGSTEAFF. The chain links TRBV12-3 or TRBV12-4 to TRBJ1-1; weak D call: TRBD1 (6 bases). The CDR3 extends over 13 amino acids. V lost 6 bases and J lost 4, with 12 bases in between.

On this clone itself: Within the sample, other DNA sequences also encode this same CDR3. V gene TRBV30 combines with J gene TRBJ1-5; D ambiguous. This CDR3 region has 13 residues. From germline, CDR1 is GTSNPN and CDR2 SVGIG (reference sequence). The ends were cut back, 2 bases at V and 1 base at J, with 6 bases in the middle. CDR3: CAWSTGSNQPQHF. Written as DNA, the CDR3 is TGTGCCTGGAGTACGGGGAGCAATCAGCCCCAGCATTTT. Drawing the rest from reference TRBV30 and TRBJ1-5, the complete variable domain is SQTIHQWPATLVQPVGSPLSLECTVEGTSNPNLYWYRQAAGRGLQLLFYSVGIGQISSEVPQNLSASRPQDRQFILSSKKLLLSDSGFYLCAWSTGSNQPQHFGDGTRLSIL.

The V and J genes are TRBV6-6 and TRBJ1-5; 7 nucleotides agree with TRBD1. Losses at the gene ends were 7 bases for V and 4 bases for J; bases not matched to a gene: 10. The CDR3 runs 15 residues. Germline loops: CDR1 MNHNY, CDR2 SVGAGI (reference sequence). The DNA of the CDR3 is TGTGCCAGCACAGATGGACAGGTCCTTAATCAGCCCCAGCATTTT. Encoded protein: CASTDGQVLNQPQHF.

The V and J genes are TRBV18 and TRBJ1-1, with 12 bases matching TRBD1. Per germline, CDR1 KGHSH and CDR2 LQKENI. The CDR3 contains 14 residues. V was clipped by 5 bases and J by 5 bases; unmatched bases: 3. CDR3 region: CASSRDRGRTEAFF. DNA for the CDR3: TGTGCCAGCTCAAGGGACAGGGGGCGTACTGAAGCTTTCTTT.

The chain has TRBV2 and TRBJ2-3; a weak D match, TRBD1 (6 bases). Trimming pared 7 bases from V and 2 bases from J, leaving 13 bases between. Germline CDR1 is SNHLY and CDR2 is FYNNEI. The CDR3 is 14 amino acids. CDR3 sequence (DNA): TGTGCCAGCACCGACCCAGGGGACACAGATACGCAGTATTTT. Translation gives CASTDPGDTDTQYF.

The gene calls are TRBV5-1 and TRBJ2-3; tentative D call: TRBD1 (6 bases). There are 16 residues in the CDR3. Trimming left V 4 bases short and J 2 bases short, with 17 bases between. The germline gives CDR1 SGHRS, CDR2 YFSETQ. The CDR3 coding sequence is TGCGCCAGCAGCATCGGGGACAACCCGGACACAGATACGCAGTATTTT. Its translation: CASSIGDNPDTDTQYF.

This clone occurred once. The V call is TRBV11-2, the J call TRBJ2-5; TRBD1 or TRBD2 may be the D gene (5 bases each). The CDR3 has 15 amino acids. Germline values: CDR1 SGHAT, CDR2 FQNNGV. The germline V and J ends were trimmed by 1 base and 2 bases, with 11 bases remaining between them. DNA of the CDR3: TGTGCCAGCAGCTTAGTAGGTGGGGGACAAGAGACCCAGTACTTC. Translated: CASSLVGGGQETQYF.

This clone was seen a single time. The V call is TRBV18, the J call TRBJ2-7; 11 bases map to TRBD2. The V segment lost 0 bases and the J segment 4 bases; nucleotides outside the gene matches: 2. The CDR3 is 15 residues long. Germline V gives CDR1 KGHSH, CDR2 LQKENI. This CDR3 is CASSPPASGGYEQYF. The CDR3, as DNA: TGTGCCAGCTCACCACCGGCTAGCGGGGGGTACGAGCAGTACTTC.

This clone was found once. A junction boundary mismatches the germline segment, possibly from a read error. The gene calls are TRBV3-1 (or the pseudogene TRBV3-2) and TRBJ2-5; D is possibly TRBD2 (6 bases). The CDR3 is made up of 14 amino acids. Germline loops: CDR1 LGHDT, CDR2 YNNKEL (reference sequence). The CDR3 DNA reads as TGTGCCAGCAACCAAGCGGGTAGTATGGAGACCCAGTACTTC. Protein: CASNQAGSMETQYF.

The V call is TRBV7-9, the J call TRBJ2-2; D not certain. Germline assignment: CDR1 SEHNR and CDR2 FQNEAQ (reference sequence). The CDR3 spans 16 residues. V lost 0 bases and J 1 base, leaving 9 bases between the germline ends. The DNA for the CDR3 is TGTGCCAGCAGCTTAGCCGGTATAATGAACACCGGGGAGCTGTTTTTT. As protein: CASSLAGIMNTGELFF.